The 22 T cell receptor beta chains given below trace back to one sample, sequenced in a study of T cell changes during pregnancy in multiple sclerosis. The data were produced by immunoSEQ multiplex PCR, yet TCRdb's version contains in-frame clones alone and is incomplete. The sample consists of about 110,000 clones, 85% to 95% of them appearing once. The sample here was peripheral blood, taken after pregnancy. Receptors originate from a female donor with multiple sclerosis, enrolled in a pregnancy study.

The V and J genes are TRBV6-6 and TRBJ2-1, with 10 bases aligning to TRBD1. Germline V CDR1 and CDR2: MNHNY, SVGAGI (reference sequence). CDR3 length: 14 residues. Losses at the gene ends were 0 bases for V and 8 bases for J; bases not matched to a gene: 1. For the CDR3, the DNA is TGTGCCAGCAGTTACTCGGGGACAGGGGATGAGCAGTTCTTC. This translates into CASSYSGTGDEQFF.

The J gene is TRBJ1-2, the V gene TRBV9; TRBD1 matches at 8 bases. This CDR3 has 16 residues. CDR1 is SGDLS, CDR2 YYNGEE, per germline. Germline trimming cut 4 bases from V and 6 bases from J; bases unmatched to any gene: 14. CDR3 in amino acids: CASSPRIQGAYHGYTF. CDR3 bases: TGTGCCAGCAGCCCCCGCATCCAGGGGGCCTATCATGGCTACACCTTC.

The chain joins TRBV27 to TRBJ2-1; 14 bases are shared with TRBD2. The CDR3 has 19 amino acids. Unmatched junction bases numbered 10, after V lost 4 bases and J lost 2 bases. Germline CDR1 is MNHEY and CDR2 is SMNVEV (reference sequence). CDR3 region: CASSSGPGTSGSTYNEQFF. CDR3 coding DNA: TGTGCCAGCAGTTCTGGCCCCGGGACTAGCGGGAGCACCTACAATGAGCAGTTCTTC.

V is TRBV30 and J is TRBJ1-4; 8 bases align to TRBD1. The CDR3 contains 12 residues. The V and J ends lost 8 bases and 3 bases, in that order; junction bases with no gene match: 2. From germline, CDR1 is GTSNPN and CDR2 SVGIG (reference sequence). The CDR3 here is CAGQGANEKLFF. CDR3 DNA sequence: TGTGCCGGACAGGGAGCTAATGAAAAACTGTTTTTT.

Points on this clone: Distinct nucleotide sequences in the sample also encode this CDR3. The chain recombines TRBV18 with TRBJ2-7, with 8 bases fitting TRBD1. With V trimmed by 3 bases and J by 3 bases, 1 base remained unmatched. The CDR3 has 13 residues. Germline V lookup: CDR1 KGHSH, CDR2 LQKENI. CDR3 DNA: TGTGCCAGCTCACCGGGACAGGTCTACGAGCAGTACTTC. Its translation is CASSPGQVYEQYF.

The chain recombines TRBV6-5 with TRBJ2-6; D is unclear. CDR1 is MNHEY and CDR2 is SVGAGI in the germline V gene. The CDR3 contains 16 residues. Trimming left V 3 bases short and J 2 bases short, with 11 bases between. CDR3 bases: TGTGCCAGCAGTTATCGCCCGAGCGCTGGGGCCAACGTCCTGACTTTC. This translates into CASSYRPSAGANVLTF.

V gene TRBV7-2 combines with J gene TRBJ1-1; 9 bases agree with TRBD1. The junction had 12 bases not matched to a gene; V was cut back by 11 bases and J by 8 bases. CDR1 is SGHTA, CDR2 FQGNSA, per germline. This CDR3 is built from 13 residues. The CDR3 region has the DNA TGTGCCGGAGGGGCGACAGGGGGAGTGGAAGCTTTCTTT. It is translated as CAGGATGGVEAFF.

Here the CDR3 DNA reads TGTGCCAGCTCCCCTTCGTATAGCAATCAGCCCCAGCATTTT. Protein sequence: CASSPSYSNQPQHF. V usage is TRBV18 and J usage is TRBJ1-5; no clear D gene. V gave up 6 bases and J gave up 0 bases, with 9 bases separating them. Germline assignment: CDR1 KGHSH and CDR2 LQKENI. CDR3 length: 14 residues.

The chain couples TRBV5-1 to TRBJ2-1, with 9 bases identical to TRBD2. Germline lookup yields CDR1 SGHRS and CDR2 YFSETQ. The CDR3 is made up of 14 amino acids. The junction had 14 bases not matched to a gene; V was cut back by 7 bases and J by 12 bases. The CDR3 loop is CASASVAGAYGQFF. The CDR3 nucleotides read TGCGCCAGCGCGTCGGTAGCGGGGGCGTACGGGCAGTTCTTC.

The rearrangement uses TRBV11-2 and TRBJ1-1, with D possibly being TRBD1 (5 bases). The CDR3 spans 16 residues. V was trimmed by 3 bases and J by 4 bases, leaving 18 bases between them. Germline lookup yields CDR1 SGHAT and CDR2 FQNNGV. CDR3 sequence reads: CASSLDSGVRGTEAFF. The CDR3 DNA sequence: TGTGCCAGCAGCTTGGATTCGGGGGTTAGAGGCACTGAAGCTTTCTTT. Together with reference TRBV11-2 and TRBJ1-1, the CDR3 gives the full variable domain: EAGVAQSPRYKIIEKRQSVAFWCNPISGHATLYWYQQILGQGPKLLIQFQNNGVVDDSQLPKDRFSAERLKGVDSTLKIQPAKLEDSAVYLCASSLDSGVRGTEAFFGQGTRLTVV.

The V gene is TRBV7-9, the J gene TRBJ2-7, with 11 bases that match TRBD1. V was clipped by 5 bases and J by 3 bases; unmatched bases: 12. The germline CDR1 and CDR2 sequences are SEHNR and FQNEAQ (reference sequence). The CDR3 is 17 amino acids. The CDR3 loop reads CASSRDRGTPNYYEQYF. In DNA, the CDR3 is TGTGCCAGCAGCCGGGACAGGGGGACGCCAAACTACTACGAGCAGTACTTC.

This clone was detected only once. The genes are TRBV5-4 and TRBJ1-1; D remains unclear. The CDR3 is made up of 15 amino acids. V lost 0 bases and J lost 6, with 15 bases in between. The V gene's germline CDR1 is SGHNT and CDR2 YYREEE (reference sequence). CDR3 region: CASSLDPKGSPEAFF. CDR3 sequence (DNA): TGTGCCAGCAGCTTGGATCCGAAAGGGAGTCCTGAAGCTTTCTTT.

This chain connects TRBV4-2 to TRBJ2-7; 16 bases match TRBD2. The CDR3 sequence is 21 residues long. Germline trimming cut 3 bases from V and 5 bases from J; bases unmatched to any gene: 19. Germline CDR1 reads LGHNA; CDR2 reads YNFKEQ. The CDR3: CASSHNGGTSGRVGSAHEQYF. In nucleotides, the CDR3 is TGTGCCAGCAGCCACAATGGCGGGACTAGCGGGAGGGTTGGTTCGGCTCACGAGCAGTACTTC.

V is TRBV28 and J is TRBJ1-6; D gene uncertain. CDR1 and CDR2 from the germline V gene are MDHEN and SYDVKM. The V gene lost 7 bases and the J gene lost 5 bases, with 18 bases spanning the gap. This CDR3 comprises 16 residues. CDR3 bases: TGTGCCAGCACCACTCAACCGAAGTCGAATAATTCACCCCTCCACTTT. It translates to CASTTQPKSNNSPLHF.

V usage is TRBV7-2 and J usage is TRBJ2-7; a weak D match, TRBD2 (6 bases). Germline assignment: CDR1 SGHTA and CDR2 FQGNSA. The V and J ends lost 2 bases and 6 bases respectively, with 11 bases between them. CDR3 length equals 13 residues. CDR3: CASSLSWRAEQYF. CDR3 coding DNA: TGTGCCAGCAGCTTAAGTTGGAGGGCCGAGCAGTACTTC.

This chain links TRBV6-5 with TRBJ2-7, with 9 bases matching TRBD1. The CDR3 length is 15 residues. The junction had 3 bases not matched to a gene; V was cut back by 2 bases and J by 1 base. Germline V gives CDR1 MNHEY, CDR2 SVGAGI. The CDR3 DNA follows: TGTGCCAGCAGTTACGGGGGGACAGGGTCCTACGAGCAGTACTTC. Translation gives CASSYGGTGSYEQYF.

The chain joins TRBV19 to TRBJ2-7, with D perhaps TRBD2 (6 bases). Germline CDR1 reads LNHDA; CDR2 reads SQIVND (reference sequence). Trimming took off 5 bases at V and 3 bases at J, with 11 bases between the two ends. CDR3 length: 13 amino acids. CDR3 amino acids: CASSARRGYEQYF. As DNA, the CDR3 is TGTGCCAGTAGTGCCCGGAGGGGCTACGAGCAGTACTTC.

The V and J genes are TRBV2 and TRBJ1-2; no clear D. Per the germline V gene, CDR1 is SNHLY and CDR2 is FYNNEI. V lost 7 bases and J lost 4, with 16 bases in between. This CDR3 region has 14 residues. The DNA of the CDR3 is TGTGCCAGCAAAGAAAGGGTTGGACTCTATGGCTACACCTTC. Its protein product is CASKERVGLYGYTF.

This chain connects TRBV27 to TRBJ1-6; maybe TRBD1 (5 bases). Germline V gene sequence: CDR1 MNHEY, CDR2 SMNVEV (reference sequence). Between the trimmed V and J ends, which lost 3 bases and 6 bases, there was a span of 15 bases. This CDR3 comprises 16 residues. CDR3 loop: CASSFGSGSTNSPLHF. The CDR3 coding sequence is TGTGCCAGCAGTTTCGGATCAGGGTCTACTAATTCACCCCTCCACTTT.

The chain carries TRBV7-9 and TRBJ2-2; a possible D gene is TRBD2 (5 bases). The CDR3 length is 14 residues. Germline CDR1 reads SEHNR; CDR2 reads FQNEAQ (reference sequence). The V end lost 4 bases, the J end lost 2 bases, and 8 bases lay between the germline ends. This chain's CDR3 is CASSWRLNTGELFF. CDR3 bases: TGTGCCAGCAGCTGGCGACTAAACACCGGGGAGCTGTTTTTT.

CDR3 residues: CASSLDRALAPLHF. CDR3 sequence (DNA): TGCGCCAGCAGCCTGGACAGGGCTCTGGCGCCCCTCCACTTT. The chain carries TRBV5-1 and TRBJ1-6, with 8 nucleotides matching TRBD1. Trimming cost V 4 bases and J 13 bases; bases outside gene matches: 10. The length of the CDR3 is 14 residues. CDR1 SGHRS and CDR2 YFSETQ come from the germline V gene.

This chain joins TRBV18 and TRBJ1-5; D perhaps matches TRBD1 (5 bases). The V end lost 5 bases, the J end lost 10 bases, and 21 bases lay between the germline ends. The germline CDR1 and CDR2 sequences are KGHSH and LQKENI. The CDR3 has 15 residues. The CDR3 nucleotides are TGTGCCAGCTCAAATTCAAAGCAGGGCCTAGGTCCCCAGCATTTT. It translates to CASSNSKQGLGPQHF.